These 23 T cell receptor beta chains share one sample of origin, sequenced in a study of T cell responses to AZD1222 COVID-19 vaccine. Clones were read by immunoSEQ multiplex PCR, and TCRdb kept only the in-frame ones, dropping some. The repertoire holds fewer than 150,000 clones, with 93% as singletons. This sample comprised peripheral blood, obtained on day 0 of AZD1222 vaccination. These receptors came from an adult in good health.

This rearrangement joins TRBV7-7 to TRBJ2-2; D may be TRBD2 (5 bases). Germline CDR1 and CDR2: SSHAT and FNYEAQ (reference sequence). The CDR3 has 14 residues. Trimming stripped 0 bases from V and 7 bases from J, with 9 bases between. Written as DNA, the CDR3 is TGTGCCAGCAGCTTAGCGGGAGCTAGCGGGGAGCTGTTTTTT. Amino acid sequence: CASSLAGASGELFF.

The gene calls are TRBV4-2 and TRBJ1-1, with D possibly being TRBD1 (6 bases). Per germline, CDR1 LGHNA and CDR2 YNFKEQ. V was clipped by 3 bases and J by 8 bases, with 10 bases between them. CDR3 size: 12 residues. CDR3 in DNA: TGTGCCAGCAGCCAGGATACAGGGGAAGCTTTCTTT. Protein product: CASSQDTGEAFF.

The chain recombines TRBV6-5 with TRBJ2-7; D is perhaps TRBD2 (7 bases). Looked up from germline, CDR1 is MNHEY and CDR2 is SVGAGI. The length of the CDR3 is 16 residues. Trimming cost V 0 bases and J 1 base, with 13 bases left between them. DNA of the CDR3: TGTGCCAGCAGTTACTCGACTAGGGGGGGGTCCTACGAGCAGTACTTC. Its protein is CASSYSTRGGSYEQYF.

The rearrangement links TRBV2 to TRBJ1-1, with 8 bases that match TRBD1. Germline CDR1 SNHLY, CDR2 FYNNEI. The CDR3 contains 14 residues. The junction had 6 bases not matched to a gene; V was cut back by 8 bases and J by 1 base. The CDR3 is CASGGDRGNTEAFF. As DNA, the CDR3 is TGTGCCAGCGGTGGAGACAGGGGGAACACTGAAGCTTTCTTT.

The V gene is TRBV16, the J gene TRBJ1-5; D uncertain. The CDR3 sequence is 14 residues long. The germline V gene encodes CDR1 KGHSY and CDR2 FQNENV. The V end lost 0 bases, the J end lost 2 bases, and 5 bases lay between the germline ends. This CDR3 reads CASSQSPGNQPQHF. CDR3 DNA sequence: TGTGCCAGCAGCCAATCGCCGGGCAATCAGCCCCAGCATTTT. Full variable domain (missing parts from reference TRBV16 and TRBJ1-5): GEEVAQTPKHLVRGEGQKAKLYCAPIKGHSYVFWYQQVLKNEFKFLISFQNENVFDETGMPKERFSAKCLPNSPCSLEIQATKLEDSAVYFCASSQSPGNQPQHFGDGTRLSIL.

The chain uses TRBV9 and TRBJ1-2; 7 nucleotides agree with TRBD1. The V segment lost 3 bases and the J segment 4 bases; nucleotides outside the gene matches: 9. Germline lookup yields CDR1 SGDLS and CDR2 YYNGEE. CDR3 size: 15 residues. CDR3 in amino acids: CASSGGGVVSYGYTF. In nucleotides, the CDR3 is TGTGCCAGCAGCGGAGGGGGCGTCGTTAGCTATGGCTACACCTTC.

This chain joins TRBV28 and TRBJ1-2; 9 bases fit TRBD1. J lost 4 bases, V lost 6 bases, and 3 bases had no gene match. The CDR3 has 13 amino acids. CDR1 and CDR2 from the germline V gene are MDHEN and SYDVKM. The CDR3 here is CASRMTGGYGYTF. The CDR3, as DNA: TGTGCCAGCAGAATGACAGGGGGCTATGGCTACACCTTC.

V is TRBV4-1 and J is TRBJ1-2; D unclear. The CDR3 is 14 residues long. V lost 8 bases, J lost 5 bases, and 18 bases lay in between. Germline V gives CDR1 MGHRA, CDR2 YSYEKL. CDR3 sequence (DNA): TGCGCCAGCTCCTCCCCTGGGAGGTCTTATGGCTACACCTTC. Translating gives CASSSPGRSYGYTF.

This chain connects TRBV9 to TRBJ1-5; maybe TRBD1 (5 bases). V gave up 2 bases and J gave up 4 bases, with 10 bases separating them. The CDR3 spans 14 residues. Germline V gene sequence: CDR1 SGDLS, CDR2 YYNGEE. As DNA, the CDR3 is TGTGCCAGCAGCGTGACAGCGGGAAATCAGCCCCAGCATTTT. It specifies CASSVTAGNQPQHF. Drawing the rest from reference TRBV9 and TRBJ1-5, the complete variable domain is DSGVTQTPKHLITATGQRVTLRCSPRSGDLSVYWYQQSLDQGLQFLIQYYNGEERAKGNILERFSAQQFPDLHSELNLSSLELGDSALYFCASSVTAGNQPQHFGDGTRLSIL.

This clone was seen only once. The V call is TRBV2, the J call TRBJ2-1; 9 nucleotides align to TRBD1. Germline CDR1 reads SNHLY; CDR2 reads FYNNEI. V dropped 5 bases and J dropped 2; count of bases not matched to a gene: 4. This CDR3 spans 15 amino acids. The CDR3 region is CASSQGQGPYNEQFF. CDR3 nucleotides: TGTGCCAGCAGTCAGGGACAGGGACCCTACAATGAGCAGTTCTTC. Drawing the rest from reference TRBV2 and TRBJ2-1, the complete variable domain is EPEVTQTPSHQVTQMGQEVILRCVPISNHLYFYWYRQILGQKVEFLVSFYNNEISEKSEIFDDQFSVERPDGSNFTLKIRSTKLEDSAMYFCASSQGQGPYNEQFFGPGTRLTVL.

J is TRBJ1-1 and V is TRBV27; 8 nucleotides match TRBD1. V lost 2 bases to trimming and J lost 0 bases; unmatched junction nucleotides: 11. The germline CDR1 and CDR2 sequences are MNHEY and SMNVEV (reference sequence). The CDR3 covers 18 residues. CDR3 region: CASSLKVPYRGMNTEAFF. The DNA for the CDR3 is TGTGCCAGCAGTTTAAAGGTACCCTACAGGGGGATGAACACTGAAGCTTTCTTT.

V gene TRBV11-1 combines with J gene TRBJ1-2; 8 positions match TRBD1. Unmatched junction bases numbered 6, after V lost 3 bases and J lost 3 bases. The length of the CDR3 is 15 residues. The germline V gene encodes CDR1 SGHAT and CDR2 FQDESV (reference sequence). The CDR3 loop reads CASSLDRELDYGYTF. CDR3 nucleotide sequence: TGTGCCAGCAGCTTGGACAGGGAGTTGGACTATGGCTACACCTTC.

A word on this clone: This same CDR3 is encoded by further DNA sequences in the sample. This chain links TRBV20-1 with TRBJ2-1; D is uncertain. The CDR3 contains 11 residues. Between the trimmed V and J ends, which lost 3 bases and 0 bases, there was a span of 0 bases. Germline CDR1 DFQATT, CDR2 SNEGSKA (reference sequence). The CDR3 region has the DNA TGCAGTGCTAGCTCCTACAATGAGCAGTTCTTC. Protein: CSASSYNEQFF.

The rearrangement uses TRBV4-2 and TRBJ1-2, with D possibly being TRBD1 (5 bases). The CDR3 has 16 amino acids. Germline V CDR1 and CDR2: LGHNA, YNFKEQ. V lost 0 bases and J 5 bases, leaving 16 bases between the germline ends. CDR3 coding DNA: TGTGCCAGCAGCCAAGACCCCCGGGGCCGAGGATATGGCTACACCTTC. Its translation is CASSQDPRGRGYGYTF.

The chain links TRBV10-1 to TRBJ2-7, with a possible D match to TRBD2 (5 bases). The CDR3 covers 14 residues. V was pared by 2 bases and J by 2 bases, with 10 bases between. Germline V lookup: CDR1 WNHNN, CDR2 SYGVQD (reference sequence). CDR3 coding DNA: TGCGCCAGCAGTGAGAGCGGCTTGCCCTACGAGCAGTACTTC. Translated, it gives CASSESGLPYEQYF.

The chain carries TRBV7-9 and TRBJ1-6; possible D gene TRBD1, 6 bases. Trimming shortened V by 5 bases and J by 10 bases, and 15 bases separated the two germline ends. The germline gives CDR1 SEHNR, CDR2 FQNEAQ (reference sequence). The CDR3 extends over 14 amino acids. The CDR3 loop reads CASSLTGFESPLHF. The CDR3 coding sequence is TGTGCCAGCAGCCTTACAGGGTTTGAGTCACCCCTCCACTTT. The full variable domain, in which reference TRBV7-9 and TRBJ1-6 provide the parts outside the CDR3, is DTGVSQNPRHKITKRGQNVTFRCDPISEHNRLYWYRQTLGQGPEFLTYFQNEAQLEKSRLLSDRFSAERPKGSFSTLEIQRTEQGDSAMYLCASSLTGFESPLHFGNGTRLTVT.

J is TRBJ1-2 and V is TRBV11-2; D is undetermined. Germline loops: CDR1 SGHAT, CDR2 FQNNGV. V was trimmed by 6 bases and J by 4 bases, leaving 15 bases between them. The CDR3 is made up of 14 amino acids. CDR3: CASSYRPVSYGYTF. In nucleotides, the CDR3 is TGTGCCAGCAGTTATAGACCTGTGAGCTATGGCTACACCTTC.

The rearrangement joins TRBV2 to TRBJ1-5; D gene ambiguous. Trimming stripped 4 bases from V and 4 bases from J, with 8 bases between. Germline CDR1 and CDR2: SNHLY and FYNNEI. There are 13 residues in the CDR3. The CDR3 sequence is CASSGRINQPQHF. In DNA form, the CDR3 reads TGTGCCAGCAGTGGAAGGATAAATCAGCCCCAGCATTTT.

The chain is built from TRBV11-3 and TRBJ2-1; D ambiguous. V gave up 0 bases and J gave up 6 bases, with 12 bases separating them. Germline-derived CDR1 and CDR2 are SGHNT and YENEEA. The CDR3 contains 15 residues. The CDR3 here is CASSLDAEEFNEQFF. The CDR3 DNA sequence: TGTGCCAGCAGCTTAGATGCCGAGGAGTTCAATGAGCAGTTCTTC. The full variable domain, completed using reference TRBV11-3 and TRBJ2-1, is EAGVVQSPRYKIIEKKQPVAFWCNPISGHNTLYWYLQNLGQGPELLIRYENEEAVDDSQLPKDRFSAERLKGVDSTLKIQPAELGDSAVYLCASSLDAEEFNEQFFGPGTRLTVL.

The chain recombines TRBV9 with TRBJ2-2, with TRBD2 matching over 7 bases. Germline CDR1 reads SGDLS; CDR2 reads YYNGEE. The CDR3 loop spans 18 amino acids. With 0 bases clipped from V and 7 bases from J, the junction kept 15 bases outside the gene matches. For the CDR3, the DNA is TGTGCCAGCAGCGTAGCGGGTCTAGCGGTCCTCGGGAACGGGGAGCTGTTTTTT. Translation: CASSVAGLAVLGNGELFF. Drawing the rest from reference TRBV9 and TRBJ2-2, the complete variable domain is DSGVTQTPKHLITATGQRVTLRCSPRSGDLSVYWYQQSLDQGLQFLIQYYNGEERAKGNILERFSAQQFPDLHSELNLSSLELGDSALYFCASSVAGLAVLGNGELFFGEGSRLTVL.

CDR3 coding DNA: TGTGCCAGCAGTTTACGGGGAGAGGCCACTGAAGCTTTCTTT. It is translated as CASSLRGEATEAFF. The genes are TRBV28 and TRBJ1-1; D gene uncertain. The germline V gene has CDR1 MDHEN and CDR2 SYDVKM. The CDR3 runs 14 residues. The ends were cut back, 2 bases at V and 4 bases at J, with 11 bases in the middle.

The chain couples TRBV7-3 to TRBJ2-7; 8 bases match TRBD1. J was trimmed by 9 bases and V by 5 bases; bases with no gene match: 12. The CDR3 loop spans 14 amino acids. The germline V gene encodes CDR1 SGHTA and CDR2 FQGTGA. For the CDR3, the DNA is TGTGCCAGCAGCCCGGGACAGGCGTCTTTCGTGCAGTACTTC. Translation: CASSPGQASFVQYF. Based on the CDR3 plus reference TRBV7-3 and TRBJ2-7, the full variable domain is GAGVSQTPSNKVTEKGKYVELRCDPISGHTALYWYRQSLGQGPEFLIYFQGTGAADDSGLPNDRFFAVRPEGSVSTLKIQRTERGDSAVYLCASSPGQASFVQYFGPGTRLTVT.

The rearrangement uses TRBV27 and TRBJ1-1; no clear D. CDR3 length: 14 residues. Trimming shortened V by 0 bases and J by 2 bases, and 7 bases separated the two germline ends. From germline, CDR1 is MNHEY and CDR2 SMNVEV (reference sequence). CDR3 in amino acids: CASSLSDVNTEAFF. DNA for the CDR3: TGTGCCAGCAGTTTATCGGACGTAAACACTGAAGCTTTCTTT.